The T cell receptor (beta chain) described here comes from a study of T-cell memory formation after mild COVID-19. Across the whole study: TCR clusters were largely donor specific. Study-wide findings and caveats: Among clones contracting day 15 to 85, CD4/CD8 was balanced, whereas later expanders leaned CD4+.

This clonotype showed up just a few times. Its cognate antigen is unknown. With constant-segment primers, 5'RACE yielded cDNA libraries of TCR alpha and TCR beta that carried sample barcodes and UMIs. TCRdb redid the calling of the 5' RACE reads with MiXCR, one entry per CDR3 protein. There are under 600,000 distinct CDR3 sequences in the sample; about 20% occur only once, and about 8.4% lies in the top ten. The germline V gene has CDR1 ENHRY and CDR2 SYGVKD. This CDR3 is 15 amino acids long. V shed 4 bases, J shed 4 bases, and the junction held 9 bases outside the gene matches. Sequencing was carried out using PBMCs or a T cell subset sorted from them (not recorded which). The chain employs TRBV10-3 and TRBJ2-7, with 8 bases fitting TRBD2. This sequence was found in an adult woman who had mild COVID-19 (a few samples of this study predate the infection). Cell type and time point are not known. In DNA form, the CDR3 reads TGTGCCATCAGTGCCGGCAGCGGGAGAGGATACGAGCAGTACTTC. It translates to CAISAGSGRGYEQYF.